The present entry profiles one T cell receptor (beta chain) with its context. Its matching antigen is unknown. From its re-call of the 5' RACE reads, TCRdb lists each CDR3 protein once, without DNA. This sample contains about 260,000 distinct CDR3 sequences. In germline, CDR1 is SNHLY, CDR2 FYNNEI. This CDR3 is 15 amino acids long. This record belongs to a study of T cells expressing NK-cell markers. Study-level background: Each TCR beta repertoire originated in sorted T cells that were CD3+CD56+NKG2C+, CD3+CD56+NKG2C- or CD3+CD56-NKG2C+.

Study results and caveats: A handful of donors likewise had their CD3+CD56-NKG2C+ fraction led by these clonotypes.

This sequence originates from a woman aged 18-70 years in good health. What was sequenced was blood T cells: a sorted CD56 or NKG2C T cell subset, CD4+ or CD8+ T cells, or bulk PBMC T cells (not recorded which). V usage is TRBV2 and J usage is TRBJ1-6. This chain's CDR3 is CASTSKRPLNSPLHF.